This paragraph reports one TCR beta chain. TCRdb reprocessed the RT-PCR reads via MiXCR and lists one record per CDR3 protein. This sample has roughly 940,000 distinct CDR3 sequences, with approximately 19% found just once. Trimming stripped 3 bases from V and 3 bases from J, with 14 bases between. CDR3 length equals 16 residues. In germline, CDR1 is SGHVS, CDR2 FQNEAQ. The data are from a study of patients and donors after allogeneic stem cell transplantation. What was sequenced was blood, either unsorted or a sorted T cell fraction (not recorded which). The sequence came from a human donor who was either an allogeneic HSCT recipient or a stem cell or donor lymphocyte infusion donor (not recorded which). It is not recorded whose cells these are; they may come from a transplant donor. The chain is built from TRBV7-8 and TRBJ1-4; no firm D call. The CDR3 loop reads CASSLEGRAANEKLFF. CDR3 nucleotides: TGTGCCAGCAGCTTGGAAGGACGGGCCGCTAATGAAAAACTGTTTTTT.